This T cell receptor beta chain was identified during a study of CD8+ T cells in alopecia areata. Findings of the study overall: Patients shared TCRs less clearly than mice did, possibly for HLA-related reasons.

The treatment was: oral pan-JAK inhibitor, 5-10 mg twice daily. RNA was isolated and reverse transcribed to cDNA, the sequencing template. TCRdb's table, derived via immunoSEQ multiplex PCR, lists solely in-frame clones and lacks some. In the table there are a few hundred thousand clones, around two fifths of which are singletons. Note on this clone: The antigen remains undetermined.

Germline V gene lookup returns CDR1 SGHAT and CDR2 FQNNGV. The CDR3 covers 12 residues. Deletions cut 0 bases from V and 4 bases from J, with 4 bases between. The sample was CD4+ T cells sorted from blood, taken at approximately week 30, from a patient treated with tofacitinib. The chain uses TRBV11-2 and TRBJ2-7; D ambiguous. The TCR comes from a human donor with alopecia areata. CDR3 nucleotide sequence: TGTGCCAGCAGCTTAGAAGGGTACGAGCAGTACTTC. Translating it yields CASSLEGYEQYF.